Many counts were recorded for the clone carrying this T cell receptor (beta chain). Its antigen is not known. The CDR3 length is 17 residues. Trimming left V 5 bases short and J 1 base short, with 17 bases between. Germline loops: CDR1 MNHEY, CDR2 SMNVEV (reference sequence). This sample was taken from a study of T cells in Graves' hyperthyroidism and ophthalmopathy. Using RNA transcripts as the source, TCR beta CDR3 regions were amplified. First-round RT-PCR with HTBI primers amplified the TCR CDR3 region. TCRdb processed the multiplex PCR reads anew with MiXCR; each CDR3 protein has one entry. The table lists approximately 600,000 distinct CDR3 sequences, 14% of them singletons. In the ophthalmopathy cohort, Clinical Activity Score was at least 3, NOSPECS grade at least 4, and duration under 3 months. Study conclusions and caveats: Clonotypes that were expanded in thyroid above 0.001 mostly appeared in blood too.

The sequence was collected from a woman under 30 with Graves' ophthalmopathy. The chain couples TRBV27 to TRBJ2-2; the D is unclear. Specimen: blood. CDR3 region: CASSQRRVRGNTGELFF. DNA for the CDR3: TGTGCCAGCAGTCAACGTCGTGTCCGAGGGAACACCGGGGAGCTGTTTTTT.